One and the same sample provided the 27 T cell receptor beta chains below, sequenced in a study of T cells in Graves' hyperthyroidism and ophthalmopathy. TCR beta CDR3 sequences were amplified from RNA transcripts. When the TCR CDR3 underwent first-round RT-PCR, the HTBI primer set was used. TCRdb re-called the multiplex PCR reads through MiXCR, storing one row per CDR3 protein. Altogether 750,000 to 900,000 distinct CDR3 sequences are present, roughly 40% being singletons, with the ten largest covering around 10%. The sample comprised blood. The origin of the receptors is a man between 18 and 29 years old with Graves' hyperthyroidism.

V usage is TRBV2 and J usage is TRBJ2-6; the D gene is possibly TRBD2 (7 bases). Germline V gene lookup returns CDR1 SNHLY and CDR2 FYNNEI. This CDR3 is built from 16 residues. Trimming took off 3 bases at V and 0 bases at J, with 9 bases between the two ends. In nucleotides, the CDR3 is TGTGCCAGCAGTGAGGGGGGGCGCTCTGGGGCCAACGTCCTGACTTTC. Translation gives CASSEGGRSGANVLTF.

This clonotype occurred once. V and J are TRBV10-2 and TRBJ1-1; D may be TRBD1 (6 bases). Germline CDR1 reads WSHSY; CDR2 reads SAAADI. Between the trimmed V and J ends, which lost 6 bases and 0 bases, there was a span of 14 bases. The CDR3 is made up of 15 amino acids. CDR3 sequence (DNA): TGCGCCAGCAGAACGCCGGGACAACTGAACACTGAAGCTTTCTTT. Translating it yields CASRTPGQLNTEAFF.

The CDR3 bases are TGTGCCACCAGCACCGTAAGACAGGGGGCCCACGAGCAGTACTTC. Residues: CATSTVRQGAHEQYF. The gene calls are TRBV15 and TRBJ2-7; 10 nucleotides agree with TRBD1. Germline CDR1 and CDR2: LNHNV and YYDKDF (reference sequence). This CDR3 comprises 15 residues. J lost 5 bases, V lost 4 bases, and 8 bases had no gene match.

This clonotype was detected a few times. V usage is TRBV9 and J usage is TRBJ1-1; possible D gene TRBD1, 6 bases. CDR1 is SGDLS, CDR2 YYNGEE, per germline. This CDR3 contains 13 residues. V shed 4 bases and J shed 4 bases, with 11 bases lying between them. The CDR3 sequence: CASSQQGPTEAFF. The CDR3 DNA follows: TGTGCCAGCAGCCAACAGGGTCCCACTGAAGCTTTCTTT.

Many counts were recorded for this clonotype. CDR3 protein: CATSLTGTGELFF. DNA of the CDR3: TGTGCCACCAGCCTGACAGGGACCGGGGAGCTGTTTTTT. V is TRBV15 and J is TRBJ2-2, with TRBD1 identical over 7 bases. This CDR3 is 13 amino acids long. Germline CDR1 and CDR2: LNHNV and YYDKDF (reference sequence). V shed 5 bases, J shed 5 bases, and the junction held 2 bases outside the gene matches.

This clonotype was recorded at least ten times. V is TRBV20-1 and J is TRBJ1-6; TRBD1 aligns across 8 bases. The CDR3 totals 13 residues. CDR1 and CDR2 from the germline V gene are DFQATT and SNEGSKA (reference sequence). V trimming: 6 bases; J trimming: 9 bases; junction bases outside the gene matches: 7. The CDR3: CSAKITGGSPLHF. The CDR3 bases are TGCAGTGCGAAGATTACAGGGGGTTCACCCCTCCACTTT.

On this clonotype itself: An end of the junction differs from the germline gene, which may be a read error. The genes are TRBV5-1 and TRBJ1-1; the match to TRBD1 covers 10 bases. The CDR3 is made up of 15 amino acids. CDR1 is SGHRS, CDR2 YFSETQ, per germline. CDR3 residues: CASSPDRGRITEAFF. The DNA of the CDR3 is TGTGCCAGCAGCCCTGACAGGGGGCGAATAACTGAAGCTTTCTTT.

In its sample, this clonotype was seen a few times. The chain joins TRBV2 to TRBJ1-2; 9 nucleotides line up with TRBD1. This CDR3 spans 15 amino acids. The germline CDR1 and CDR2 sequences are SNHLY and FYNNEI. V gave up 4 bases and J gave up 5 bases; unmatched junction bases: 8. CDR3 amino acids: CASSAPGTGFYGYTF. The CDR3 DNA follows: TGTGCCAGCAGTGCCCCCGGGACAGGGTTTTATGGCTACACCTTC. The entire variable domain, with the rest obtained from reference TRBV2 and TRBJ1-2, is as follows: EPEVTQTPSHQVTQMGQEVILRCVPISNHLYFYWYRQILGQKVEFLVSFYNNEISEKSEIFDDQFSVERPDGSNFTLKIRSTKLEDSAMYFCASSAPGTGFYGYTFGSGTRLTVV.

To note about this clonotype: A much larger clone lies a single base off, so this may be a read error. The chain couples TRBV29-1 to TRBJ1-3; TRBD1 matches at 9 bases. Germline V gene sequence: CDR1 SQVTM, CDR2 ANQGSEA. This CDR3 region has 12 residues. CDR3 sequence (DNA): TGCAGCGTTGGGACAGGGGAGAACATCATATATTTT. Amino acids: CSVGTGENIIYF.

The J gene is TRBJ2-7, the V gene TRBV19; perhaps D is TRBD1 or TRBD2 (5 bases each). Germline-derived CDR1 and CDR2 are LNHDA and SQIVND (reference sequence). The CDR3 is made up of 14 amino acids. The V end lost 9 bases, the J end lost 2 bases, and 17 bases lay between the germline ends. The CDR3 is CASSWGEGPYEQYF. CDR3 sequence (DNA): TGTGCCAGCAGCTGGGGAGAGGGACCCTACGAGCAGTACTTC. Full variable domain (outside the CDR3, taken from reference TRBV19 and TRBJ2-7): DGGITQSPKYLFRKEGQNVTLSCEQNLNHDAMYWYRQDPGQGLRLIYYSQIVNDFQKGDIAEGYSVSREKKESFPLTVTSAQKNPTAFYLCASSWGEGPYEQYFGPGTRLTVT.

This chain links TRBV29-1 with TRBJ1-1; possible D gene TRBD1, 5 bases. Looked up from germline, CDR1 is SQVTM and CDR2 is ANQGSEA. CDR3 length equals 13 residues. Deletions cut 8 bases from V and 0 bases from J, with 13 bases between. In DNA form, the CDR3 reads TGCAGCTTGGGCGACAGCTTGAACACTGAAGCTTTCTTT. Its protein is CSLGDSLNTEAFF.

In this sample, this clonotype turned up many times. This rearrangement joins TRBV5-5 to TRBJ1-2; a weak D match, TRBD1 (5 bases). Germline V gene sequence: CDR1 SGHKS, CDR2 YYEKEE (reference sequence). CDR3 length: 12 residues. V was shortened by 4 bases and J by 10 bases, with 14 bases between the two germline ends. CDR3 protein: CASSDGTGDYTF. The CDR3 region has the DNA TGTGCCAGCAGCGACGGGACCGGCGACTACACCTTC.

There are a few counts of this clonotype. V and J are TRBV7-9 and TRBJ2-7; D is unresolved. Trimming left V 1 base short and J 2 bases short, with 12 bases between. Germline V lookup: CDR1 SEHNR, CDR2 FQNEAQ (reference sequence). This CDR3 spans 15 amino acids. This chain's CDR3 is CASSLVSRDAYEQYF. The CDR3 nucleotides are TGTGCCAGCAGCTTAGTATCAAGGGATGCCTACGAGCAGTACTTC.

The genes are TRBV19 and TRBJ2-7; no firm D call. The CDR3 runs to 13 residues. CDR1 is LNHDA, CDR2 SQIVND, per germline (reference sequence). V lost 5 bases and J 6 bases, leaving 14 bases between the germline ends. The CDR3 sequence is CASSPRKGSEQYF. The DNA for the CDR3 is TGTGCCAGTAGTCCTCGAAAGGGTAGCGAGCAGTACTTC.

In this sample, this clonotype turned up a few times. The rearrangement uses TRBV10-3 and TRBJ2-7, with D possibly matching TRBD2 (7 bases). CDR1 is ENHRY and CDR2 is SYGVKD in the germline V gene. The V gene lost 2 bases and the J gene lost 3 bases, with 20 bases spanning the gap. CDR3 size: 17 residues. In DNA form, the CDR3 reads TGTGCCATCAGTGAGCGGGGGGCTAGCGGAGGATTCTACGAGCAGTACTTC. Translating gives CAISERGASGGFYEQYF.

This clonotype was seen only a few times. The chain recombines TRBV5-1 with TRBJ1-1, with TRBD1 matching over 10 bases. Germline assignment: CDR1 SGHRS and CDR2 YFSETQ. Trimming removed 2 bases from V and 1 base from J; junction bases left unmatched: 2. CDR3 size: 15 residues. The CDR3 here is CASSLGTGENTEAFF. Here the CDR3 DNA reads TGCGCCAGCAGCTTAGGGACAGGGGAGAACACTGAAGCTTTCTTT.

V usage is TRBV7-8 and J usage is TRBJ1-1; D is uncertain. This CDR3 has 14 residues. Trimming removed 0 bases from V and 7 bases from J, with 12 bases in between. Germline V lookup: CDR1 SGHVS, CDR2 FQNEAQ. The DNA of the CDR3 is TGTGCCAGCAGCTTAGCATGGGCAACTAATGAAGCTTTCTTT. This encodes CASSLAWATNEAFF. The whole variable domain, filled in from reference TRBV7-8 and TRBJ1-1, reads GAGVSQSPRYKVAKRGQDVALRCDPISGHVSLFWYQQALGQGPEFLTYFQNEAQLDKSGLPSDRFFAERPEGSVSTLKIQRTQQEDSAVYLCASSLAWATNEAFFGQGTRLTVV.

The gene calls are TRBV20-1 and TRBJ2-6; D is possibly TRBD2 (5 bases). CDR3 length: 13 amino acids. CDR1 is DFQATT and CDR2 is SNEGSKA in the germline V gene (reference sequence). V lost 1 base and J lost 6, with 7 bases in between. The chain's CDR3 is CSARALAANVLTF. As DNA, the CDR3 is TGCAGTGCTAGAGCTCTAGCGGCCAACGTCCTGACTTTC.

This clonotype has at least ten counts. V usage is TRBV7-2 and J usage is TRBJ2-2; D perhaps matches TRBD2 (5 bases). Germline CDR1 is SGHTA and CDR2 is FQGNSA. This CDR3 has 15 residues. With 3 bases removed from V and 3 bases from J, the gap between germline ends came to 11 bases. Here the CDR3 reads CASSFRRVDTGELFF. The DNA for the CDR3 is TGTGCCAGCAGCTTTCGGCGGGTCGACACCGGGGAGCTGTTTTTT.

The gene calls are TRBV12-3 or TRBV12-4 and TRBJ2-2; a possible D gene is TRBD1 (5 bases). This CDR3 comprises 16 residues. Trimming shortened V by 6 bases and J by 3 bases, and 17 bases separated the two germline ends. The CDR3 DNA reads TGTGCCAGCAGGACTCCAGGGCCTACGGACACCGGGGAGCTGTTTTTT. Residues: CASRTPGPTDTGELFF.

This clonotype appeared many times. The V call is TRBV7-2, the J call TRBJ1-3; no definite D call. CDR1 and CDR2 (germline): SGHTA, FQGNSA. The V end was cut by 5 bases, the J end by 0 bases, with 8 bases between. The CDR3 is made up of 14 amino acids. The CDR3 loop reads CASSPLTSGNTIYF. DNA of the CDR3: TGTGCCAGCAGCCCCCTGACCTCTGGAAACACCATATATTTT.

The J gene is TRBJ1-4, the V gene TRBV29-1, with D hard to call. The CDR3 runs to 11 residues. The germline gives CDR1 SQVTM, CDR2 ANQGSEA. Between the trimmed V and J ends, which lost 5 bases and 4 bases, there was a span of 5 bases. The CDR3 protein is CSVTGNEKLFF. The CDR3 nucleotides read TGCAGCGTTACCGGTAATGAAAAACTGTTTTTT.

This clonotype was counted only a few times. The gene calls are TRBV20-1 and TRBJ1-2, with D perhaps TRBD1 (5 bases). The CDR3 covers 14 residues. Trimming removed 6 bases at V and 6 bases at J, with 20 bases between. CDR1 and CDR2 (germline): DFQATT, SNEGSKA (reference sequence). CDR3 sequence: CSALGLVGPNGYTF. CDR3 DNA sequence: TGCAGTGCCTTGGGCCTAGTGGGACCTAATGGCTACACCTTC.

The table lists this clonotype with a few counts. The chain has TRBV12-3 or TRBV12-4 and TRBJ1-1; tentative D call: TRBD1 (6 bases). V lost 5 bases and J lost 0, with 13 bases in between. CDR3 length: 15 amino acids. CDR3 bases: TGTGCCAGCAGTGTGGAAACAGGGCTGAACACTGAAGCTTTCTTT. Its translation: CASSVETGLNTEAFF.

This clonotype has ten or more counts. V gene TRBV15 combines with J gene TRBJ1-5; perhaps TRBD1 as D (5 bases). This CDR3 is 16 amino acids long. V lost 4 bases, J lost 0 bases, and 13 bases lay in between. Germline CDR1 and CDR2: LNHNV and YYDKDF (reference sequence). The CDR3 is CATSKGAGNSNQPQHF. The CDR3 nucleotides read TGTGCCACCAGCAAAGGGGCAGGTAATAGCAATCAGCCCCAGCATTTT.

A few counts support this clonotype. The rearrangement uses TRBV5-1 and TRBJ2-5; 8 nucleotides line up with TRBD2. The CDR3 is 16 residues long. V was pared by 2 bases and J by 4 bases, with 10 bases of the junction left unmatched. Germline V CDR1 and CDR2: SGHRS, YFSETQ. The CDR3 reads CASSFGGSSGLETQYF. CDR3 sequence (DNA): TGCGCCAGCAGCTTCGGGGGTTCTAGCGGGCTAGAGACCCAGTACTTC.

This clonotype was detected ten times or more. The rearrangement uses TRBV9 and TRBJ2-7; TRBD1 matches at 7 bases. The CDR3 spans 15 residues. Germline CDR1 is SGDLS and CDR2 is YYNGEE. The J segment lost 3 bases and the V segment lost 0 bases, leaving 6 bases of the junction unmatched. CDR3 protein: CASSVDRQGHYEQYF. In DNA form, the CDR3 reads TGTGCCAGCAGCGTAGATCGACAGGGACACTACGAGCAGTACTTC.